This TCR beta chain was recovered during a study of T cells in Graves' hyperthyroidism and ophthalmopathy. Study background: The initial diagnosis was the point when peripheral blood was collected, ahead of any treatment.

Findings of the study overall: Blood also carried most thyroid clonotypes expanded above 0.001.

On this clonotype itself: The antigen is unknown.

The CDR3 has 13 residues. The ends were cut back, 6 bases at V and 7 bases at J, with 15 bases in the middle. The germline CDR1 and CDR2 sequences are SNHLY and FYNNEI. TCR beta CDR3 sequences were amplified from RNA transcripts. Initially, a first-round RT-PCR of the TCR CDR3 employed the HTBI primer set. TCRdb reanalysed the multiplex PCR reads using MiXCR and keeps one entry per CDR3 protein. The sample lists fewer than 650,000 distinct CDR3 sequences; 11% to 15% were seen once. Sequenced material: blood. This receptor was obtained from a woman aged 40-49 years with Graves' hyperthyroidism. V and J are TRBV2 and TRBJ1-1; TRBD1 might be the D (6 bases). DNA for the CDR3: TGTGCCAGCAGCACAGACAGAGGGGGTGAAGCTTTCTTT. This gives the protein CASSTDRGGEAFF.